The source of this T cell receptor (beta chain) is a study of blood T cell repertoires in COVID-19. Study-wide context: Samples taken during acute and convalescent COVID-19 were collected in the United States, Italy and Spain. In each case, the material was cDNA or gDNA derived from T cells, B-cell-depleted T cells, or PBMCs.

This clone has only a few counts. Distinct nucleotide sequences in the sample also encode this CDR3. As originally analysed: Amplification of reference gene primers was used by the study to estimate nucleated cell counts. Using immunoSEQ multiplex PCR, the repertoire was profiled, and TCRdb retains in-frame clones only, with some absent. For V, J and clone size, that table is used; D and trimming come from the DNA. The table records roughly 250,000 clones, roughly nine tenths of them present only once. Trimming removed 4 bases from V and 7 bases from J, with 18 bases in between. CDR1 is KGHDR, CDR2 SFDVKD, per germline. This CDR3 contains 16 residues. Ages ranged from roughly 18 to 100 years, with residence in about 24 US areas.

Input material: PBMCs or T cells enriched from blood (not recorded which). The J gene is TRBJ1-4, the V gene TRBV24-1; D is possibly TRBD1 (6 bases). The TCR originated in a woman aged 45 to 65 who had recovered from COVID-19. The CDR3 region is CATSDATTGGPEKLFF. CDR3 nucleotides: TGTGCCACCAGTGACGCGACGACAGGTGGCCCTGAAAAACTGTTTTTT.